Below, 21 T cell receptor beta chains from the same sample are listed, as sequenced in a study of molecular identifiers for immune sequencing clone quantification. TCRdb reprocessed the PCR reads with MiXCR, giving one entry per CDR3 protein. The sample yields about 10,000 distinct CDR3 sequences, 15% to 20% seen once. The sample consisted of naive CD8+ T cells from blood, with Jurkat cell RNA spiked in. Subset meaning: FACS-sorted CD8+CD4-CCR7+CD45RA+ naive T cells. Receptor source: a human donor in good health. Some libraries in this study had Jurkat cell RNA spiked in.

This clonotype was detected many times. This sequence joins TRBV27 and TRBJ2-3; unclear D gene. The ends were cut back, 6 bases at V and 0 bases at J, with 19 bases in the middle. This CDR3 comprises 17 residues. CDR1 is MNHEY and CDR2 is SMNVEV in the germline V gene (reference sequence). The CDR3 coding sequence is TGTGCCAGCAGACCGTATTATCTACGAACGAGCACAGATACGCAGTATTTT. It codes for CASRPYYLRTSTDTQYF.

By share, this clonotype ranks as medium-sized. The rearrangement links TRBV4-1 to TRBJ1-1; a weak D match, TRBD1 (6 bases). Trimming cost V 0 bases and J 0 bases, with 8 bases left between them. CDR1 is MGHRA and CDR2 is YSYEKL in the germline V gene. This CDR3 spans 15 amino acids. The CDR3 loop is CASSQDPGVNTEAFF. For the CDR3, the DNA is TGCGCCAGCAGCCAAGATCCAGGGGTGAACACTGAAGCTTTCTTT.

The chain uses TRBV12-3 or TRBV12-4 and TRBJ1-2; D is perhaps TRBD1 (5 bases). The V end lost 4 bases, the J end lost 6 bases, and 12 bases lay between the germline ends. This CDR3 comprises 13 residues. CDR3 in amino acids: CASSWDGRNGYTF. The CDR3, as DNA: TGTGCCAGCAGTTGGGACGGGCGGAATGGCTACACCTTC.

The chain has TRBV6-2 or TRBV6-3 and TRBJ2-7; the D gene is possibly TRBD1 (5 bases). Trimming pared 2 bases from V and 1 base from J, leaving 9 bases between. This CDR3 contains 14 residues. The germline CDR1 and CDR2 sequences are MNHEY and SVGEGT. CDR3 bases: TGTGCCAGCAGTTACCAGGGCTCTTCCTACGAGCAGTACTTC. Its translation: CASSYQGSSYEQYF.

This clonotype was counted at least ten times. The CDR3 here is CASSLGSYEGFGYTF. CDR3 in DNA: TGTGCCAGCAGCTTAGGTTCGTACGAAGGATTTGGCTACACCTTC. The V call is TRBV7-2, the J call TRBJ1-2; D gene unclear. V was cut by 1 base and J by 7 bases, with 16 bases left in between. The germline gives CDR1 SGHTA, CDR2 FQGNSA. The CDR3 sequence is 15 residues long.

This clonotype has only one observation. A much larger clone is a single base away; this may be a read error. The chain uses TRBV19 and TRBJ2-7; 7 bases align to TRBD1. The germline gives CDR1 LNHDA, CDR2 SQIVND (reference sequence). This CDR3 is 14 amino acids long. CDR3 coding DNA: TGTGCCTGTAGTATGTGGGACAGTTCCGGCGAGCAGTACTTC. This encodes CACSMWDSSGEQYF.

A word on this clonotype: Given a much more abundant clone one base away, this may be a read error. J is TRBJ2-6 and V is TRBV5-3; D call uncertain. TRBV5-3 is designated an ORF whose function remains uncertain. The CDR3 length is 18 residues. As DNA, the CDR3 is TGTGCCAGCAGCTCAGGATTTGGTCTTTCCTCTGGGGCCAACGTCCTGACTTTC. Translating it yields CASSSGFGLSSGANVLTF.

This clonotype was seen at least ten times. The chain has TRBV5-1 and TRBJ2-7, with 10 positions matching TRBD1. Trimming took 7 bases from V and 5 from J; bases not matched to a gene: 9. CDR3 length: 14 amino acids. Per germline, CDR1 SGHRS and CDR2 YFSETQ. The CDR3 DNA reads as TGCGCCAGCGCAACCCGGGACAGGGGCAACGAGCAGTACTTC. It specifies CASATRDRGNEQYF.

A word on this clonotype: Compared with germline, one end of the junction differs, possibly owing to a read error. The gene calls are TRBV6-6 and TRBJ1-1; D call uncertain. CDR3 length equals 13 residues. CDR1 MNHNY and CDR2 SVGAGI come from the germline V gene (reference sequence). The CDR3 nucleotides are TGTGCCAGCAGACGTGTACCGAACACTGAGGCTTTCTTT. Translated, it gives CASRRVPNTEAFF.

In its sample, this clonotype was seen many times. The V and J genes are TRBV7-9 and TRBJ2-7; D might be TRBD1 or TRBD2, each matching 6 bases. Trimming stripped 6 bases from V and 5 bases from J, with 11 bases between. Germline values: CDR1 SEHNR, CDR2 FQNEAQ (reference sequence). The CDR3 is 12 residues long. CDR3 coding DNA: TGTGCCAGCAGGTCGGGGGCCGACGAGCAGTACTTC. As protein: CASRSGADEQYF.

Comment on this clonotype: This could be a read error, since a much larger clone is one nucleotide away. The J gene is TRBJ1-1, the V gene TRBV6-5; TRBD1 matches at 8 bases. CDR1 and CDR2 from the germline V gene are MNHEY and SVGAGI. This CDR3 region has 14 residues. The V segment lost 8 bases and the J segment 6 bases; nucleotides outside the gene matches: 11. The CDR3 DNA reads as TGTGCCAGCGGCCAGACAGGGGAGAAGTCTGAAGCTTTCTTT. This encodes CASGQTGEKSEAFF.

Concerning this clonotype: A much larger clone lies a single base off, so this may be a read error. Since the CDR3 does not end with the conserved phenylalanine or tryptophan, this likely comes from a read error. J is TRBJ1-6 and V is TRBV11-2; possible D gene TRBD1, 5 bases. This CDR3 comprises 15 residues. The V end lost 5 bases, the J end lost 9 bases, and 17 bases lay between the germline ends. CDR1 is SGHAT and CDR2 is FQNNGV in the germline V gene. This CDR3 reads CASSAGGGAGSPLHI. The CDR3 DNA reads TGTGCCAGCAGCGCCGGCGGTGGGGCAGGTTCACCCCTCCACATT.

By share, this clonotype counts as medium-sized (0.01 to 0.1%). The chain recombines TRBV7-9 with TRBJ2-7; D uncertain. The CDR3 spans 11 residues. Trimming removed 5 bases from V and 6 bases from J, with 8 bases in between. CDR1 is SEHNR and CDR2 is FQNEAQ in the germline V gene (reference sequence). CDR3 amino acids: CASSPGFEQYF. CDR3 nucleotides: TGTGCCAGCAGCCCCGGATTCGAGCAGTACTTC.

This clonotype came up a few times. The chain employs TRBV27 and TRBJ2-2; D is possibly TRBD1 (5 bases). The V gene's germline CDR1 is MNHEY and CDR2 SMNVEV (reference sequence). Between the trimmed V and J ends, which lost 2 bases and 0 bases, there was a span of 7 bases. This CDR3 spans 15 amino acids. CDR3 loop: CASSLTGSNTGELFF. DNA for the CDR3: TGTGCCAGCAGTTTAACAGGATCGAACACCGGGGAGCTGTTTTTT.

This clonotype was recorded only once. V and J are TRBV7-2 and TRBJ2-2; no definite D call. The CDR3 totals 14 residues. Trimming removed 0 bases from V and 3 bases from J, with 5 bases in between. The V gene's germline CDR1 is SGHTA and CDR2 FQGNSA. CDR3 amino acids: CASSLALHTGELFF. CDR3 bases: TGTGCCAGCAGCTTAGCGCTTCACACCGGGGAGCTGTTTTTT. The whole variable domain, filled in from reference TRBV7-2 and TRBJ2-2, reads GAGVSQSPSNKVTEKGKDVELRCDPISGHTALYWYRQSLGQGLEFLIYFQGNSAPDKSGLPSDRFSAERTGGSVSTLTIQRTQQEDSAVYLCASSLALHTGELFFGEGSRLTVL.

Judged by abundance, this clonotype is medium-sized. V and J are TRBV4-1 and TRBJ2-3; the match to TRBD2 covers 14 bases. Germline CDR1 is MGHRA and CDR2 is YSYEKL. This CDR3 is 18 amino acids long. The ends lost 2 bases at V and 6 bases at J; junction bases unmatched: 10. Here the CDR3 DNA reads TGCGCCAGCAGCCAAACCCCGGGACTAGCGGGAGCGGAGGATACGCAGTATTTT. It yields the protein CASSQTPGLAGAEDTQYF.

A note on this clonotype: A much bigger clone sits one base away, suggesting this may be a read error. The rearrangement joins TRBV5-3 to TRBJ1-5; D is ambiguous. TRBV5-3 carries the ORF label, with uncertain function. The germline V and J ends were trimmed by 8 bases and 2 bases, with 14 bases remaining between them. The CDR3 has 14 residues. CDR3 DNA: TGTGCCAGCAGCCCGGACGTTGGCAATCAGCCCCAGCATTTT. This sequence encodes CASSPDVGNQPQHF.

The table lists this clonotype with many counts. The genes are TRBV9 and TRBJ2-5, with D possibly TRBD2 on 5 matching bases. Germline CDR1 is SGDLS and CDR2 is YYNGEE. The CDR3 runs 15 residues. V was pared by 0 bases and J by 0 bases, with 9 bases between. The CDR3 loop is CASSVGGADQETQYF. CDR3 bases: TGTGCCAGCAGCGTAGGGGGAGCGGACCAAGAGACCCAGTACTTC. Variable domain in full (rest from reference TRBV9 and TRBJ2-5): DSGVTQTPKHLITATGQRVTLRCSPRSGDLSVYWYQQSLDQGLQFLIQYYNGEERAKGNILERFSAQQFPDLHSELNLSSLELGDSALYFCASSVGGADQETQYFGPGTRLLVL.

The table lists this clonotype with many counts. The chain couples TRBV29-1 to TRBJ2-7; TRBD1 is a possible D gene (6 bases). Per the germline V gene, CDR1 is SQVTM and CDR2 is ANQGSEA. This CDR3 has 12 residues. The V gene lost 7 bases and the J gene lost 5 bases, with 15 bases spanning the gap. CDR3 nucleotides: TGCAGCGCCGCACAGGGTTTCGACGAGCAGTACTTC. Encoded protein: CSAAQGFDEQYF.

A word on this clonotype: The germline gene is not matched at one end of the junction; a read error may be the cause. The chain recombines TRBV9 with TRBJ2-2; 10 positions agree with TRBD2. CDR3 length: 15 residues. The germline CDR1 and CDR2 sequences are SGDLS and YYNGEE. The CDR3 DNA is TGTGCCAGCAGCAGGAGGACTAGCGGTACCGGGGAGCTGATTTTT. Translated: CASSRRTSGTGELIF. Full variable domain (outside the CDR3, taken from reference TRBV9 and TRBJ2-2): DSGVTQTPKHLITATGQRVTLRCSPRSGDLSVYWYQQSLDQGLQFLIQYYNGEERAKGNILERFSAQQFPDLHSELNLSSLELGDSALYFCASSRRTSGTGELIFGEGSRLTVL.

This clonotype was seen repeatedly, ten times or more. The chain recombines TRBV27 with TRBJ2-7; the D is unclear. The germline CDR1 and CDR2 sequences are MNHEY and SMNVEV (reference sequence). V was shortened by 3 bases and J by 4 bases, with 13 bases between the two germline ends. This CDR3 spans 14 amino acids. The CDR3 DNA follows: TGTGCCAGCAGTTTGCTTGGAGCCGTATACGAGCAGTACTTC. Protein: CASSLLGAVYEQYF.